The TCR beta chain described here comes from a study of T cells in Graves' hyperthyroidism and ophthalmopathy. J lost 4 bases, V lost 4 bases, and 1 base had no gene match. Germline assignment: CDR1 MDHEN and CDR2 SYDVKM. The CDR3 extends over 13 amino acids. From RNA transcripts, TCR beta CDR3 regions were amplified. Carried out on the TCR CDR3, a first-round RT-PCR used the HTBI primer set. TCRdb called the multiplex PCR reads again in MiXCR, with one record for every CDR3 protein. The sample shows approximately 270,000 distinct CDR3 sequences, roughly 14% of them seen only once. What was sequenced was blood. The receptor's source is a woman in her 40s with Graves' hyperthyroidism that later progressed to Graves' ophthalmopathy. The gene calls are TRBV28 and TRBJ2-3, with 8 bases that match TRBD1. This CDR3 reads CASSSDRADTQYF. The CDR3 DNA is TGTGCCAGCAGTTCGGACAGGGCAGATACGCAGTATTTT.